This T cell receptor beta chain comes out of a study of graft-versus-host responses after intestinal transplantation. Overall study context: Anti-thymocyte globulin induction, then tacrolimus and steroids for about three years, went to all recipients. Study observations and caveats: Peak circulating GvH clone levels were associated with early post-transplant HvG declines. GvH clones turned up in recipient marrow; some had shown up first in ileum or blood.

Method: immunoSEQ multiplex PCR; TCRdb's copy keeps in-frame clones and lacks some. The sample comprises more than 50,000 clones, around 90% of which are singletons, and 2.7% rests with the top ten. The CDR3 is 16 amino acids. On this clone itself: What it recognizes is unknown.

This chain uses TRBV21-1 with TRBJ1-5. TRBV21-1 corresponds to a pseudogene. The TCR originated in a human patient who received an intestinal transplant, so some T cells may come from the graft donor. The material sequenced was PBMCs, taken about 4 months after intestinal transplantation. In DNA form, the CDR3 reads TGTGCCAGCAGCGTCCGGGACGTGTATAGCAATCAGCCCCAGCATTTT. Its translation is CASSVRDVYSNQPQHF.